This paragraph covers one T cell receptor beta chain sequence. What it binds is unknown. The data originate from a study of T-cell memory formation after mild COVID-19. Study-level results: Prior to infection, memory already included some responding clones, suggesting cross-reactive memory joined.

TCRalpha and TCRbeta libraries used 5'RACE with constant-segment primers and UMIs. TCRdb called the 5' RACE reads again in MiXCR, with one record for every CDR3 protein. Here the sample spans approximately 340,000 distinct CDR3 sequences, over 10% being singletons. V was clipped by 5 bases and J by 12 bases, with 19 bases between them. The CDR3 runs 13 residues. Per germline, CDR1 SGHTA and CDR2 FQGNSA. The origin of this receptor is a man aged 18 to 29 who had mild COVID-19 (a few samples of this study predate the infection). Cell type and time point are not known. The specimen sequenced was PBMCs or a T cell subset sorted from them (not recorded which). The V and J genes are TRBV7-2 and TRBJ1-1, with D possibly being TRBD1 (5 bases). The CDR3 DNA reads as TGTGCCAGCAGCACGGCGACAGACCTGATTTCTTTCTTT. Protein product: CASSTATDLISFF.